One and the same sample provided the 32 T cell receptor beta chains below, sequenced in a study of T cell responses to AZD1222 COVID-19 vaccine. Measured with immunoSEQ multiplex PCR; TCRdb has only the in-frame clones, and not every one. The table has 200,000 or so clones, around 92% seen once. The sequencing here drew on peripheral blood, taken on day 0 of AZD1222 vaccination. The receptors here all came from an adult in good health.

J is TRBJ1-5 and V is TRBV18, with D hard to call. Between the trimmed V and J ends, which lost 4 bases and 0 bases, there was a span of 7 bases. The CDR3 extends over 14 amino acids. Germline CDR1 and CDR2: KGHSH and LQKENI. The CDR3 coding sequence is TGTGCCAGCTCACGCTACGATAGCAATCAGCCCCAGCATTTT. This gives the protein CASSRYDSNQPQHF.

The chain carries TRBV25-1 and TRBJ1-2, with 7 bases fitting TRBD1. Germline CDR1 reads MGHDK; CDR2 reads SYGVNS. The CDR3 extends over 13 amino acids. The V gene end was trimmed by 3 bases and the J gene end by 4 bases; junction bases not matched to a gene: 2. The DNA for the CDR3 is TGTGCCAGCAGTGATGGGACAGCCTATGGCTACACCTTC. Translating gives CASSDGTAYGYTF.

The J gene is TRBJ2-3, the V gene TRBV3-1 (or the pseudogene TRBV3-2); D is tentatively TRBD1 or TRBD2 (6 bases each). The CDR3 sequence is 17 residues long. V lost 0 bases and J lost 6, with 19 bases in between. The germline CDR1 and CDR2 sequences are LGHDT and YNNKEL (reference sequence). DNA for the CDR3: TGTGCCAGCAGCCAAGATCTTCTAGCGAGGGGGATGGATACGCAGTATTTT. Translated: CASSQDLLARGMDTQYF.

This chain joins TRBV27 and TRBJ2-1, with 11 positions matching TRBD2. The trim removed 3 bases at V and 3 bases at J, leaving 16 bases unmatched. Germline lookup yields CDR1 MNHEY and CDR2 SMNVEV (reference sequence). The CDR3 runs to 20 residues. CDR3 bases: TGTGCCAGCAGTTTGGCGACTAGCGGGATGGACGTAACTCGCTACAATGAGCAGTTCTTC. Translating it yields CASSLATSGMDVTRYNEQFF.

The V call is TRBV6-1, the J call TRBJ2-1; perhaps TRBD2 as D (6 bases). The V end lost 3 bases, the J end lost 8 bases, and 14 bases lay between the germline ends. This CDR3 has 14 amino acids. Germline V gene data show CDR1 as MNHNS and CDR2 as SASEGT. The DNA of the CDR3 is TGTGCCAGCAGTGAGTTGCGGGATAACGATGAGCAGTTCTTC. It translates to CASSELRDNDEQFF.

The sample holds one count of this clone. J is TRBJ2-3 and V is TRBV7-9; D is possibly TRBD2 (7 bases). Trimming took 5 bases from V and 0 from J, leaving 18 bases between them. CDR1 is SEHNR, CDR2 FQNEAQ, per germline (reference sequence). The CDR3 contains 17 residues. This CDR3 is CASSPGGLSFSTDTQYF. The CDR3 DNA is TGTGCCAGCAGCCCCGGGGGGCTCTCGTTTAGCACAGATACGCAGTATTTT.

This rearrangement joins TRBV6-4 to TRBJ1-6; perhaps TRBD1 as D (6 bases). Per germline, CDR1 MRHNA and CDR2 SNTAGT. The CDR3 length is 16 residues. V gave up 3 bases and J gave up 10 bases, with 19 bases separating them. The CDR3 loop reads CASSERRQGMGSPLHF. The DNA of the CDR3 is TGTGCCAGCAGTGAGCGGCGGCAGGGGATGGGATCACCCCTCCACTTT.

CDR3 in amino acids: CASSKAGTSDQETQYF. For the CDR3, the DNA is TGTGCCAGCAGCAAAGCGGGGACTAGCGACCAAGAGACCCAGTACTTC. The chain combines TRBV21-1 with TRBJ2-5; the table calls TRBD2, which could not be checked here. TRBV21-1 is a pseudogene locus. The CDR3 runs to 16 residues.

The V gene is TRBV9, the J gene TRBJ1-2; maybe TRBD1 (6 bases). Deletions cut 3 bases from V and 2 bases from J, with 14 bases between. The CDR3 extends over 15 amino acids. The germline CDR1 and CDR2 sequences are SGDLS and YYNGEE. CDR3 loop: CASSARPDRNYGYTF. In DNA form, the CDR3 reads TGTGCCAGCAGCGCCCGGCCGGACAGAAACTATGGCTACACCTTC.

V is TRBV10-3 and J is TRBJ1-2; no clear D. CDR1 and CDR2 (germline): ENHRY, SYGVKD. The CDR3 is 11 residues long. Trimming left V 10 bases short and J 4 bases short, with 10 bases between. This CDR3 reads CATRAGYGYTF. For the CDR3, the DNA is TGTGCCACCCGAGCTGGCTATGGCTACACCTTC.

The V and J genes are TRBV21-1 and TRBJ1-6. TRBV21-1 is tagged as a pseudogene. The CDR3 is 16 amino acids. The CDR3 here is CASSILQEAHNSPLHF. DNA for the CDR3: TGTGCCAGCAGCATTCTACAGGAGGCACATAATTCACCCCTCCACTTT.

The chain links TRBV7-9 to TRBJ2-1, with TRBD2 matching over 10 bases. This CDR3 region has 15 residues. Germline V gene data show CDR1 as SEHNR and CDR2 as FQNEAQ (reference sequence). V dropped 1 base and J dropped 4; count of bases not matched to a gene: 1. DNA for the CDR3: TGTGCCAGCAGCTTAGTAGCGGGGGGATACAATGAGCAGTTCTTC. It translates to CASSLVAGGYNEQFF.

CDR3 sequence: CASSHLDLFSYNEQFF. The CDR3 DNA is TGCGCCAGCAGCCATTTGGACCTTTTCTCCTACAATGAGCAGTTCTTC. The chain carries TRBV4-1 and TRBJ2-1; D uncertain. V dropped 3 bases and J dropped 0 bases, with 12 bases sitting between them. Germline lookup yields CDR1 MGHRA and CDR2 YSYEKL. This CDR3 is built from 16 residues.

V is TRBV6-6 and J is TRBJ1-1, with 10 bases matching TRBD1. CDR3 length: 14 amino acids. J gave up 4 bases and V 4 bases, and 3 bases lay outside the gene matches. The germline V gene has CDR1 MNHNY and CDR2 SVGAGI (reference sequence). The CDR3 is CASSLGQGPTEAFF. Here the CDR3 DNA reads TGTGCCAGCAGTTTGGGACAGGGGCCCACTGAAGCTTTCTTT.

The rearrangement links TRBV6-2 or TRBV6-3 to TRBJ1-1, with D possibly matching TRBD1 (5 bases). V lost 2 bases and J 5 bases, leaving 9 bases between the germline ends. The CDR3 is made up of 13 amino acids. The germline CDR1 and CDR2 sequences are MNHEY and SVGEGT. The CDR3 DNA reads as TGTGCCAGCAGTTACATGGGGGAGACTGAAGCTTTCTTT. Translation: CASSYMGETEAFF.

This clone appeared a single time. This chain connects TRBV5-1 to TRBJ1-1; D gene unclear. Looked up from germline, CDR1 is SGHRS and CDR2 is YFSETQ. V was cut by 2 bases and J by 2 bases, with 10 bases left in between. CDR3 length equals 14 residues. The CDR3 protein is CASSFDARNTEAFF. The CDR3 DNA reads as TGCGCCAGCAGCTTTGACGCGCGTAACACTGAAGCTTTCTTT.

The V and J genes are TRBV28 and TRBJ1-2, with D perhaps TRBD1 (5 bases). Trimming shortened V by 3 bases and J by 4 bases, and 9 bases separated the two germline ends. Germline V gene lookup returns CDR1 MDHEN and CDR2 SYDVKM. The CDR3 is 13 residues long. CDR3 in amino acids: CASSLGQSYGYTF. The CDR3 DNA sequence: TGTGCCAGCAGTTTGGGGCAGTCCTATGGCTACACCTTC.

J is TRBJ2-2 and V is TRBV6-2 or TRBV6-3, with D unclear. The CDR3 has 12 amino acids. Germline CDR1 and CDR2: MNHEY and SVGEGT. With 4 bases removed from V and 6 bases from J, the gap between germline ends came to 6 bases. The CDR3, as DNA: TGTGCCAGCAGTTGGCCCGCCGGGGAGCTGTTTTTT. Its protein product is CASSWPAGELFF.

A single count supports this clone. V and J are TRBV25-1 and TRBJ1-3; 7 bases align to TRBD1. J was trimmed by 4 bases and V by 10 bases; bases with no gene match: 7. Germline CDR1 MGHDK, CDR2 SYGVNS. The CDR3 is 13 residues long. The CDR3 bases are TGTGCCACCAGACAGGGAGGGGGAAACACCATATATTTT. Amino acids: CATRQGGGNTIYF.

The chain links TRBV28 to TRBJ2-1; D may be TRBD1 (5 bases). With 6 bases removed from V and 3 bases from J, the gap between germline ends came to 18 bases. This CDR3 has 16 residues. The V gene's germline CDR1 is MDHEN and CDR2 SYDVKM. CDR3 loop: CASSPLVERGYNEQFF. CDR3 coding DNA: TGTGCCAGCAGCCCCCTTGTTGAAAGGGGCTACAATGAGCAGTTCTTC.

This rearrangement joins TRBV7-2 to TRBJ2-5; D unresolved. The CDR3 extends over 11 amino acids. The germline gives CDR1 SGHTA, CDR2 FQGNSA. Trimming stripped 1 base from V and 7 bases from J, with 4 bases between. As DNA, the CDR3 is TGTGCCAGCAGCTTAGTTGGGACCCAGTACTTC. Residues: CASSLVGTQYF.

The chain recombines TRBV7-2 with TRBJ1-4; a possible D gene is TRBD1 (5 bases). Germline CDR1 reads SGHTA; CDR2 reads FQGNSA. This CDR3 spans 14 amino acids. V gave up 5 bases and J gave up 8 bases, with 15 bases separating them. CDR3 nucleotides: TGTGCCAGCAGCCCAAGAAGGGGTAACGAAAAACTGTTTTTT. It specifies CASSPRRGNEKLFF.

V is TRBV6-5 and J is TRBJ1-6; 7 nucleotides match TRBD1. The V and J ends lost 7 bases and 7 bases, in that order; junction bases with no gene match: 10. Germline CDR1 reads MNHEY; CDR2 reads SVGAGI. This CDR3 spans 15 amino acids. Here the CDR3 reads CASTPGGGFNSPLHF. CDR3 DNA sequence: TGTGCCAGCACTCCAGGGGGAGGGTTCAATTCACCCCTCCACTTT.

V is TRBV19 and J is TRBJ2-1, with D perhaps matching TRBD1 or TRBD2 (5 bases each). V shed 5 bases and J shed 8 bases, with 13 bases lying between them. The germline V gene has CDR1 LNHDA and CDR2 SQIVND (reference sequence). The CDR3 is 13 amino acids. CDR3: CASSRGGVDEQFF. The CDR3 region has the DNA TGTGCCAGTAGTCGTGGGGGAGTCGATGAGCAGTTCTTC.

The V call is TRBV18, the J call TRBJ1-1; a possible D gene is TRBD1 (6 bases). The CDR3 is made up of 14 amino acids. CDR1 is KGHSH, CDR2 LQKENI, per germline. Deletions cut 2 bases from V and 7 bases from J, with 14 bases between. The CDR3, as DNA: TGTGCCAGCTCACCATCGACAGGTTTTCTTGAAGCTTTCTTT. Translating gives CASSPSTGFLEAFF.

This clone was seen a single time. The genes are TRBV28 and TRBJ1-5; D is unclear. In germline, CDR1 is MDHEN, CDR2 SYDVKM. The V gene lost 6 bases and the J gene lost 3 bases, with 12 bases spanning the gap. The CDR3 contains 14 residues. The CDR3 DNA follows: TGTGCCAGCAGCAATAGCGGCCCCAATCAGCCCCAGCATTTT. It is translated as CASSNSGPNQPQHF. The variable domain in full, completed from reference TRBV28 and TRBJ1-5, reads DVKVTQSSRYLVKRTGEKVFLECVQDMDHENMFWYRQDPGLGLRLIYFSYDVKMKEKGDIPEGYSVSREKKERFSLILESASTNQTSMYLCASSNSGPNQPQHFGDGTRLSIL.

This chain joins TRBV7-2 and TRBJ1-2; D uncertain. Germline lookup yields CDR1 SGHTA and CDR2 FQGNSA. V shed 5 bases and J shed 4 bases, with 8 bases lying between them. The CDR3 spans 12 residues. The CDR3 loop is CASSPQSYGYTF. CDR3 nucleotide sequence: TGTGCCAGCAGCCCCCAGAGCTATGGCTACACCTTC.

CDR3 nucleotide sequence: TGTGCCAGCAGCGCGGAGGGGCTGAACACTGAAGCTTTCTTT. Translating gives CASSAEGLNTEAFF. The chain uses TRBV9 and TRBJ1-1; a weak D match, TRBD1 (5 bases). The V end was cut by 3 bases, the J end by 0 bases, with 9 bases between. The germline V gene has CDR1 SGDLS and CDR2 YYNGEE. CDR3 length: 14 residues.

The chain has TRBV18 and TRBJ1-2; D gene ambiguous. Germline assignment: CDR1 KGHSH and CDR2 LQKENI. The CDR3 has 14 residues. V dropped 2 bases and J dropped 6 bases, with 13 bases sitting between them. The CDR3 DNA sequence: TGTGCCAGCTCACCAGTTTCCTCTTCCGATGGCTACACCTTC. Residues: CASSPVSSSDGYTF.

This chain connects TRBV6-2 or TRBV6-3 to TRBJ1-2, with a tentative D call TRBD1 (6 bases). Trimming cost V 0 bases and J 5 bases, with 10 bases left between them. This CDR3 has 14 residues. Germline V gives CDR1 MNHEY, CDR2 SVGEGT. CDR3: CASSYSRDIYGYTF. CDR3 nucleotides: TGTGCCAGCAGTTACTCACGGGACATTTATGGCTACACCTTC.

Here the CDR3 DNA reads TGTGCCAGCGGAGAGGGGACCGGGGAGCTGTTTTTT. This sequence encodes CASGEGTGELFF. The chain employs TRBV9 and TRBJ2-2, with D perhaps assigned TRBD1 or TRBD2 (5 bases each). Germline V lookup: CDR1 SGDLS, CDR2 YYNGEE. Trimming cost V 7 bases and J 5 bases, with 9 bases left between them. The CDR3 length is 12 residues.

The chain combines TRBV4-1 with TRBJ2-2; the match to TRBD1 covers 7 bases. The length of the CDR3 is 15 residues. The germline CDR1 and CDR2 sequences are MGHRA and YSYEKL. V lost 3 bases and J lost 5; bases outside the gene matches: 6. CDR3 coding DNA: TGCGCCAGCAGCCACAACTACAGGGGAACCGGGGAGCTGTTTTTT. Its protein product is CASSHNYRGTGELFF.